This T cell receptor beta chain was captured by sequencing in a study of graft-versus-host responses after intestinal transplantation. Clones were sequenced by immunoSEQ multiplex PCR, and TCRdb holds only the in-frame ones, with some missing. The sample carries 30,000 to 50,000 clones, roughly 96% recorded once. A note on this clone: The antigen is not known.

The CDR3 is made up of 16 amino acids. Germline V gene lookup returns CDR1 MGHRA and CDR2 YSYEKL. The ends were cut back, 3 bases at V and 4 bases at J, with 16 bases in the middle. This clonotype was sampled from a human donor who was the organ donor for an intestinal transplant. The sample consisted of unstimulated CD8+ T cells sorted from spleen or lymph node cells, taken before transplant. The chain carries TRBV4-1 and TRBJ1-5, with D perhaps TRBD1 (6 bases). In DNA form, the CDR3 reads TGCGCCAGCAGCCATGACAGGTCCCTAAAAAATCAGCCCCAGCATTTT. Amino acids: CASSHDRSLKNQPQHF.